Below are 9 T cell receptor beta chains sequenced from a single sample in a study of blood T cell repertoires in COVID-19. TCRdb's table, derived via immunoSEQ multiplex PCR, lists solely in-frame clones and lacks some. Of roughly 40,000 clones in the sample, around 91% are singletons; the top ten hold roughly 10%. Material for sequencing was peripheral blood. The receptors were gathered from a middle-aged man with active COVID-19.

In nucleotides, the CDR3 is TGCAGTGCTAGTAGGGCCGGCAGGGGGCTTGATTCACCCCTCCACTTT. It yields the protein CSASRAGRGLDSPLHF. This chain links TRBV20-1 with TRBJ1-6, with 8 bases that match TRBD1. The CDR3 is made up of 16 amino acids. Germline-derived CDR1 and CDR2 are DFQATT and SNEGSKA (reference sequence). With V trimmed by 3 bases and J by 8 bases, 12 bases remained unmatched.

This clone was detected a few times. The V gene is TRBV3-1 (or the pseudogene TRBV3-2), the J gene TRBJ1-5; D is uncertain. The CDR3 has 16 residues. Trimming took off 0 bases at V and 0 bases at J, with 9 bases between the two ends. Germline assignment: CDR1 LGHDT and CDR2 YNNKEL (reference sequence). The CDR3: CASSQDPVYSNQPQHF. The CDR3 DNA follows: TGTGCCAGCAGCCAAGATCCAGTTTATAGCAATCAGCCCCAGCATTTT.

The J gene is TRBJ1-1, the V gene TRBV10-1, with 7 bases identical to TRBD1. CDR3 length: 13 residues. The trim removed 10 bases at V and 0 bases at J, leaving 5 bases unmatched. From germline, CDR1 is WNHNN and CDR2 SYGVQD (reference sequence). The CDR3 spells CATRQGLNTEAFF. The DNA of the CDR3 is TGCGCCACCCGACAGGGACTGAACACTGAAGCTTTCTTT.

The chain employs TRBV28 and TRBJ2-7, with TRBD2 matching over 8 bases. V gave up 7 bases and J gave up 5 bases; unmatched junction bases: 13. This CDR3 has 15 amino acids. Germline V gives CDR1 MDHEN, CDR2 SYDVKM. This chain's CDR3 is CASTTGGTRVHEQYF. The CDR3 DNA sequence: TGTGCCAGCACCACGGGGGGGACTAGGGTCCACGAGCAGTACTTC.

The chain carries TRBV28 and TRBJ1-5, with 10 bases identical to TRBD1. CDR1 MDHEN and CDR2 SYDVKM come from the germline V gene. The CDR3 extends over 15 amino acids. Trimming at V came to 5 bases and at J to 10 bases, leaving 11 bases not matched to a gene. CDR3 in DNA: TGTGCCAGCAGTCCCCCGGACAGGGGGATACATCCCCAGCATTTT. It yields the protein CASSPPDRGIHPQHF.

The J gene is TRBJ2-2, the V gene TRBV6-6; perhaps TRBD1 as D (6 bases). V was pared by 5 bases and J by 2 bases, with 18 bases between. CDR1 is MNHNY, CDR2 SVGAGI, per germline (reference sequence). The CDR3 is 17 amino acids. CDR3 coding DNA: TGTGCCAGCAGTCCCCTTACAGGGCGGTTCAACACCGGGGAGCTGTTTTTT. Translation: CASSPLTGRFNTGELFF.

This chain uses TRBV28 with TRBJ2-7; possibly TRBD2 for D (6 bases). CDR3 length: 15 residues. The V and J ends lost 6 bases and 2 bases respectively, with 17 bases between them. Germline V gene lookup returns CDR1 MDHEN and CDR2 SYDVKM. The CDR3, as DNA: TGTGCCAGCAGACCGTACTGGCGGGATGCCTACGAGCAGTACTTC. Amino acid sequence: CASRPYWRDAYEQYF.

J is TRBJ2-5 and V is TRBV18, with D possibly being TRBD1 (5 bases). V lost 3 bases, J lost 4 bases, and 12 bases lay in between. This CDR3 is 14 amino acids long. In germline, CDR1 is KGHSH, CDR2 LQKENI. CDR3 sequence (DNA): TGTGCCAGCTCACCCGGAGCAGGGTCAGAGACCCAGTACTTC. This gives the protein CASSPGAGSETQYF.

This chain joins TRBV5-1 and TRBJ2-3, with 10 bases identical to TRBD2. The CDR3 loop spans 17 amino acids. Germline V lookup: CDR1 SGHRS, CDR2 YFSETQ. The V segment lost 4 bases and the J segment 0 bases; nucleotides outside the gene matches: 8. The DNA of the CDR3 is TGCGCCAGCAGCCTCGGGACTAGCGTGTCTAGCACAGATACGCAGTATTTT. It codes for CASSLGTSVSSTDTQYF.